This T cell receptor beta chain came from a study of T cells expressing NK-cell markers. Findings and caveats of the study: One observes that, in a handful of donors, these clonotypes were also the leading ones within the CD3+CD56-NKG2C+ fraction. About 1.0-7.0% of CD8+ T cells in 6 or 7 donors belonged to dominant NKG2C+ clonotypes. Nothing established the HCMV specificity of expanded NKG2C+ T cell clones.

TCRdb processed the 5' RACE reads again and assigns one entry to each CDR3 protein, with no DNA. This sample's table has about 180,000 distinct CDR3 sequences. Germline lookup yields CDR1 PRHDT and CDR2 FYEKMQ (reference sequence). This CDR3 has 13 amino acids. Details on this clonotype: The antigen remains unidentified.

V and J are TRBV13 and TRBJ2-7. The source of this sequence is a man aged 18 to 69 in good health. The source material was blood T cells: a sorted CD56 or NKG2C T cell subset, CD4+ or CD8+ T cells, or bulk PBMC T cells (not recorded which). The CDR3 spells CASSSFRILEQYF.